This T cell receptor (beta chain) was captured in a study of blood T cell repertoires in COVID-19. Whole-study context: Spain, Italy and the United States supplied samples that represented acute and convalescent COVID-19. Sources were T cells, B-cell-depleted T cells, or PBMCs; the material itself was cDNA or gDNA.

This CDR3 is built from 16 residues. Between the trimmed V and J ends, which lost 1 base and 5 bases, there was a span of 18 bases. The germline CDR1 and CDR2 sequences are SEHNR and FQNEAQ (reference sequence). The authors' processing: Researchers report that nucleated cell counts were estimated from reference gene primer amplification. TCRdb keeps only in-frame clones here, not all; method: immunoSEQ multiplex PCR. Clone size and the V and J calls come from that table; the DNA yielded D and trimming. The data contain more than 110,000 clones, about four fifths of them seen just once; the ten biggest clones take up just under 9%.

Material: peripheral blood. The receptor's source is a woman of 80 years or more in a cohort sampled during active or convalescent COVID-19. The chain uses TRBV7-9 and TRBJ2-7; TRBD1 might be the D (5 bases). The CDR3 nucleotides read TGTGCCAGCAGCTTAGGTTCAGGGAATTGGGCAGACGAGCAGTACTTC. This translates into CASSLGSGNWADEQYF.